Below are 17 T cell receptor beta chains sequenced from a single sample in a study of blood T cell repertoires in COVID-19. The repertoire was sequenced with immunoSEQ multiplex PCR; TCRdb's copy has only in-frame clones and lacks some. The table lists fewer than 250,000 clones, about nine tenths of them singletons. The sample consisted of PBMCs or T cells enriched from blood (not recorded which). The receptor source for this set is a middle-aged man who had been exposed to COVID-19.

This clone was observed once. The chain links TRBV28 to TRBJ2-1, with TRBD1 as a possible D gene (5 bases). Deletions cut 7 bases from V and 6 bases from J, with 10 bases between. Germline V gene sequence: CDR1 MDHEN, CDR2 SYDVKM. This CDR3 spans 12 amino acids. The CDR3 sequence is CASTGSVNEQFF. CDR3 sequence (DNA): TGTGCCAGCACAGGGTCCGTCAATGAGCAGTTCTTC. Supplemented by reference TRBV28 and TRBJ2-1, the full variable domain reads DVKVTQSSRYLVKRTGEKVFLECVQDMDHENMFWYRQDPGLGLRLIYFSYDVKMKEKGDIPEGYSVSREKKERFSLILESASTNQTSMYLCASTGSVNEQFFGPGTRLTVL.

J is TRBJ1-5 and V is TRBV28; tentatively, D is TRBD1 (5 bases). The germline V gene has CDR1 MDHEN and CDR2 SYDVKM. CDR3 length: 13 amino acids. Trimming took 6 bases from V and 2 from J, leaving 8 bases between them. Here the CDR3 reads CASRGGGNQPQHF. The CDR3 bases are TGTGCCAGCAGGGGGGGAGGCAATCAGCCCCAGCATTTT.

The rearrangement joins TRBV5-1 to TRBJ1-1, with a weak D call TRBD1 (6 bases). The V and J ends lost 0 bases and 0 bases respectively, with 12 bases between them. This CDR3 contains 16 residues. Germline loops: CDR1 SGHRS, CDR2 YFSETQ. Here the CDR3 reads CASSLDVRDMNTEAFF. The CDR3, as DNA: TGCGCCAGCAGCTTGGACGTCAGGGACATGAACACTGAAGCTTTCTTT.

The chain combines TRBV5-8 with TRBJ2-2; 11 positions agree with TRBD1. Germline CDR1 SGHTS, CDR2 YDEGEE. V dropped 4 bases and J dropped 5; count of bases not matched to a gene: 7. This CDR3 is 16 amino acids long. CDR3 amino acids: CASSVGQGAWTGELFF. The CDR3 region has the DNA TGTGCCAGCAGCGTAGGACAGGGGGCGTGGACCGGGGAGCTGTTTTTT.

The chain carries TRBV3-1 (or the pseudogene TRBV3-2) and TRBJ2-7; D gene uncertain. V lost 1 base and J 1 base, leaving 8 bases between the germline ends. The CDR3 runs 14 residues. The germline gives CDR1 LGHDT, CDR2 YNNKEL (reference sequence). CDR3 region: CASSQGPGSYEQYF. CDR3 DNA sequence: TGTGCCAGCAGCCAAGGACCCGGGTCCTACGAGCAGTACTTC.

The genes are TRBV7-9 and TRBJ1-2; tentative D call: TRBD1 (5 bases). Germline values: CDR1 SEHNR, CDR2 FQNEAQ (reference sequence). There are 9 residues in the CDR3. CDR3 in DNA: TGTGGTGGGGCTCTTGGCTACACCTTC. Encoded protein: CGGALGYTF.

The J gene is TRBJ2-2, the V gene TRBV6-4, with D perhaps TRBD2 (5 bases). V lost 2 bases, J lost 4 bases, and 5 bases lay in between. Germline V CDR1 and CDR2: MRHNA, SNTAGT. This CDR3 has 13 residues. This chain's CDR3 is CASSDGSTGELFF. CDR3 DNA: TGTGCCAGCAGTGACGGGAGCACCGGGGAGCTGTTTTTT.

The chain combines TRBV9 with TRBJ2-2, with D possibly TRBD2 on 5 matching bases. CDR1 is SGDLS and CDR2 is YYNGEE in the germline V gene. Trimming took off 0 bases at V and 6 bases at J, with 21 bases between the two ends. The length of the CDR3 is 18 residues. The CDR3 DNA sequence: TGTGCCAGCAGCGTAGCTGCCAGTGAGCGGTTGTATTCCGGGGAGCTGTTTTTT. Its translation: CASSVAASERLYSGELFF.

V is TRBV27 and J is TRBJ2-5, with D possibly TRBD2 on 6 matching bases. The CDR3 consists of 15 residues. V was trimmed by 0 bases and J by 4 bases, leaving 12 bases between them. Germline CDR1 is MNHEY and CDR2 is SMNVEV (reference sequence). Here the CDR3 DNA reads TGTGCCAGCAGTTTATCTCCCCTAGCGATAGAGACCCAGTACTTC. This codes for CASSLSPLAIETQYF.

CDR3 sequence reads: CASSEYRGGVGEKLFF. CDR3 DNA sequence: TGTGCCAGCAGTGAATACCGAGGTGGTGTGGGTGAAAAACTGTTTTTT. The J gene is TRBJ1-4, the V gene TRBV6-1, with unresolved D. This CDR3 region has 16 residues. V lost 2 bases and J 7 bases, leaving 17 bases between the germline ends. Germline V CDR1 and CDR2: MNHNS, SASEGT.

The rearrangement links TRBV4-1 to TRBJ1-5; 7 bases are a match to TRBD1. Per the germline V gene, CDR1 is MGHRA and CDR2 is YSYEKL. CDR3 length equals 17 residues. J lost 0 bases, V lost 4 bases, and 9 bases had no gene match. In nucleotides, the CDR3 is TGCGCCAGCAGCCTATACGGGACAGACAATAGCAATCAGCCCCAGCATTTT. Protein product: CASSLYGTDNSNQPQHF.

The V call is TRBV4-1, the J call TRBJ2-2, with 11 bases matching TRBD1. V was pared by 4 bases and J by 7 bases, with 8 bases of the junction left unmatched. Germline V gives CDR1 MGHRA, CDR2 YSYEKL. CDR3 length: 16 residues. CDR3 region: CASSLGGTGGIGELFF. DNA of the CDR3: TGCGCCAGCAGCCTCGGCGGGACAGGGGGGATCGGGGAGCTGTTTTTT.

The genes are TRBV6-5 and TRBJ2-7; perhaps TRBD1 as D (6 bases). The CDR3 spans 15 residues. Germline CDR1 reads MNHEY; CDR2 reads SVGAGI. The V gene lost 2 bases and the J gene lost 3 bases, with 14 bases spanning the gap. The CDR3 region has the DNA TGTGCCAGCAGTTACCTAGCAGGGGTTGGCTACGAGCAGTACTTC. Its protein is CASSYLAGVGYEQYF.

The chain is built from TRBV30 and TRBJ1-5, with TRBD1 as a possible D gene (5 bases). The germline V gene encodes CDR1 GTSNPN and CDR2 SVGIG (reference sequence). This CDR3 region has 13 residues. The V end lost 4 bases, the J end lost 3 bases, and 10 bases lay between the germline ends. CDR3 region: CAWNDRINQPQHF. CDR3 in DNA: TGTGCCTGGAACGACAGAATCAATCAGCCCCAGCATTTT.

V usage is TRBV29-1 and J usage is TRBJ1-4, with D uncertain. V shed 1 base and J shed 8 bases, with 11 bases lying between them. Germline V gene data show CDR1 as SQVTM and CDR2 as ANQGSEA. The CDR3 sequence is 13 residues long. This CDR3 is CSVEGQVQEKLFF. In nucleotides, the CDR3 is TGCAGCGTTGAAGGCCAGGTACAGGAAAAACTGTTTTTT.

This sequence joins TRBV18 and TRBJ2-2; tentatively, D is TRBD1 (6 bases). The ends were cut back, 6 bases at V and 0 bases at J, with 17 bases in the middle. There are 17 residues in the CDR3. Looked up from germline, CDR1 is KGHSH and CDR2 is LQKENI. The DNA for the CDR3 is TGTGCCAGCTCGTCCTACACCTCAGGGGCGAACACCGGGGAGCTGTTTTTT. It specifies CASSSYTSGANTGELFF. Using reference TRBV18 and TRBJ2-2 for the parts outside the CDR3, the full variable domain is NAGVMQNPRHLVRRRGQEARLRCSPMKGHSHVYWYRQLPEEGLKFMVYLQKENIIDESGMPKERFSAEFPKEGPSILRIQQVVRGDSAAYFCASSSYTSGANTGELFFGEGSRLTVL.

The V call is TRBV28, the J call TRBJ1-5; 9 nucleotides line up with TRBD1. The CDR3 loop spans 15 amino acids. Germline V gene data show CDR1 as MDHEN and CDR2 as SYDVKM. The J segment lost 5 bases and the V segment lost 2 bases, leaving 4 bases of the junction unmatched. CDR3: CASSLRTGADQPQHF. CDR3 bases: TGTGCCAGCAGTTTAAGGACAGGGGCGGATCAGCCCCAGCATTTT.